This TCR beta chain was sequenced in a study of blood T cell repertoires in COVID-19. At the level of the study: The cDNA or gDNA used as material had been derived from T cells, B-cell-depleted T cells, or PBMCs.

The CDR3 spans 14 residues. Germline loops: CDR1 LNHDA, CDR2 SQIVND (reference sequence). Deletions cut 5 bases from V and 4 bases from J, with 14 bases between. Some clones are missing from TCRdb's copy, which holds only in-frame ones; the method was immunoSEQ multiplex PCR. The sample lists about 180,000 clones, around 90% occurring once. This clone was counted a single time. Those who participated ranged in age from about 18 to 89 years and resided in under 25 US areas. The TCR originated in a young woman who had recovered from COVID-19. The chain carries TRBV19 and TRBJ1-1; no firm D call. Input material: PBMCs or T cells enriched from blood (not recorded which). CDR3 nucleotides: TGTGCCAGTAGTCCCCCCGGGAGCCCCACTGAAGCTTTCTTT. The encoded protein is CASSPPGSPTEAFF.